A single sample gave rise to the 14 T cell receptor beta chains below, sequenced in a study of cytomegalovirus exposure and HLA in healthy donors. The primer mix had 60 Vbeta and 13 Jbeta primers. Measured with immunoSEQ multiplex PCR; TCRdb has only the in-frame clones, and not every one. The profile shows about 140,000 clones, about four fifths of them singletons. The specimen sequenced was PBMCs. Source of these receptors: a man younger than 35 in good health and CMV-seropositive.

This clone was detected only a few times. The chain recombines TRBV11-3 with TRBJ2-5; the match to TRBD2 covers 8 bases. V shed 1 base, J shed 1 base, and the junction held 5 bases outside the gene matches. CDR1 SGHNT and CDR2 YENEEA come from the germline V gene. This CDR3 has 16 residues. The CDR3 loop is CASSLGPTSGQETQYF. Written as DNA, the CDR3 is TGTGCCAGCAGCTTAGGCCCAACTAGCGGCCAAGAGACCCAGTACTTC.

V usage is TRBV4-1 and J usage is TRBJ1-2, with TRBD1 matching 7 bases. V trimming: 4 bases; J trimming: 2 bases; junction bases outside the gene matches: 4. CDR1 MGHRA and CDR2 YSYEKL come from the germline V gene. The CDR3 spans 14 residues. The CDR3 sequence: CASSRETGNYGYTF. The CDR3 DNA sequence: TGCGCCAGCAGCCGAGAGACAGGGAACTATGGCTACACCTTC.

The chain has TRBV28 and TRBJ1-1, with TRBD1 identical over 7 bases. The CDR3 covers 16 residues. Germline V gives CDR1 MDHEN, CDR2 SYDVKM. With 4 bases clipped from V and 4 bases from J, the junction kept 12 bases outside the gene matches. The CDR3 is CASSYLRGSSLTEAFF. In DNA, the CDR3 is TGTGCCAGCAGTTACCTCAGGGGGAGCTCCCTCACTGAAGCTTTCTTT.

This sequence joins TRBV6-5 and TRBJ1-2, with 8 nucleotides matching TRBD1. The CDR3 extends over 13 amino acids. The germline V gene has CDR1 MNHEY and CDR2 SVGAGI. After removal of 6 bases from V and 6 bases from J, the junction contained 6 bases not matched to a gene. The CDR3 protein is CASRMDRADGYTF. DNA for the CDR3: TGTGCCAGCAGAATGGACAGGGCGGATGGCTACACCTTC.

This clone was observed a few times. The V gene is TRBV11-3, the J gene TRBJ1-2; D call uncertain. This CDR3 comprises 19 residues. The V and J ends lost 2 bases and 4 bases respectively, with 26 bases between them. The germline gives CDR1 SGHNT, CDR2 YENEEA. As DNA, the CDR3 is TGTGCCAGCAGCTTAAGGAGAGGTCGAGAGGGAATCAAGTGCTATGGCTACACCTTC. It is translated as CASSLRRGREGIKCYGYTF.

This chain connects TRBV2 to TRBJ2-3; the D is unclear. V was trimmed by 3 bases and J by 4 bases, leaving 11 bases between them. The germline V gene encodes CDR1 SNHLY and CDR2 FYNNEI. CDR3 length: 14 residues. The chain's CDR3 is CASSDRPKADTQYF. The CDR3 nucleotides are TGTGCCAGCAGTGACAGGCCGAAGGCAGATACGCAGTATTTT.

CDR3 in amino acids: CASSLLPGDEKLFF. As DNA, the CDR3 is TGCGCCAGCAGCTTGTTACCGGGTGATGAAAAACTGTTTTTT. The V gene is TRBV5-1, the J gene TRBJ1-4, with no clear D. The CDR3 is 14 amino acids. V was clipped by 1 base and J by 6 bases, with 10 bases between them. The germline gives CDR1 SGHRS, CDR2 YFSETQ.

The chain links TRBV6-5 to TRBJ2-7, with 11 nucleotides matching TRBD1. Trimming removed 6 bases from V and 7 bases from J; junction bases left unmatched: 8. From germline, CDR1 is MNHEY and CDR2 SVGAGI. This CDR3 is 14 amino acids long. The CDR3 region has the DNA TGTGCCAGCAGCTCCGGGACAGGGGGAGGAGAGCAGTACTTC. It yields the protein CASSSGTGGGEQYF.

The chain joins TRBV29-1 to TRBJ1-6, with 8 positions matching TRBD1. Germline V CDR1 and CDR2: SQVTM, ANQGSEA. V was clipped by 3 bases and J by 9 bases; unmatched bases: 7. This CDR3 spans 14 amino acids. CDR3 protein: CSVDGGQAGSPLHF. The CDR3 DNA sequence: TGCAGCGTTGACGGGGGACAGGCGGGTTCACCCCTCCACTTT.

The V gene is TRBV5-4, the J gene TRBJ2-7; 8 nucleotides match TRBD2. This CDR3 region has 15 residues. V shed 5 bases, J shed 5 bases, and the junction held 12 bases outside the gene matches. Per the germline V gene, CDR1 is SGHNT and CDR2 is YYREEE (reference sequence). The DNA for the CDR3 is TGTGCCAGCAGGGAAGAGGTAGCGGGGTACGACGAGCAGTACTTC. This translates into CASREEVAGYDEQYF.

CDR3 sequence reads: CASTSSGRESSYNEQFF. DNA of the CDR3: TGTGCCAGCACCTCTTCGGGGCGGGAGAGCTCCTACAATGAGCAGTTCTTC. The rearrangement uses TRBV28 and TRBJ2-1; 7 bases line up with TRBD2. Germline V gene data show CDR1 as MDHEN and CDR2 as SYDVKM. The CDR3 is made up of 17 amino acids. V dropped 7 bases and J dropped 0; count of bases not matched to a gene: 12.

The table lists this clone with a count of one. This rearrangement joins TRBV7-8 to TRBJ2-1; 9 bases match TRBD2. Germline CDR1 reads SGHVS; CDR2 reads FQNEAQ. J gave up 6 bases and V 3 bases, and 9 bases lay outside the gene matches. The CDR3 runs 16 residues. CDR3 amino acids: CASSFLLREGTNEQFF. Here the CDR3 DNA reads TGTGCCAGCAGCTTTCTTTTGCGGGAGGGGACCAATGAGCAGTTCTTC.

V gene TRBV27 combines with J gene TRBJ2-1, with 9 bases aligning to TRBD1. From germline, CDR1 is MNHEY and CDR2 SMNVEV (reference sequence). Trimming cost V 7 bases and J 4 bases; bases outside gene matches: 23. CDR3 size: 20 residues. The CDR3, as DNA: TGTGCCAGCACCCTACCGGGACAGGGATCCCAGGGGCCCCATTACAATGAGCAGTTCTTC. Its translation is CASTLPGQGSQGPHYNEQFF.

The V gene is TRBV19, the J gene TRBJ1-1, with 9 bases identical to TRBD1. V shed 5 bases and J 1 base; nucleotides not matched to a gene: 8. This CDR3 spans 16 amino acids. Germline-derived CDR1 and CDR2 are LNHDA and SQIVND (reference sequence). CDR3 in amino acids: CASSAPGQGSNTEAFF. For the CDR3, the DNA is TGTGCCAGTAGTGCCCCGGGACAGGGTTCGAACACTGAAGCTTTCTTT.